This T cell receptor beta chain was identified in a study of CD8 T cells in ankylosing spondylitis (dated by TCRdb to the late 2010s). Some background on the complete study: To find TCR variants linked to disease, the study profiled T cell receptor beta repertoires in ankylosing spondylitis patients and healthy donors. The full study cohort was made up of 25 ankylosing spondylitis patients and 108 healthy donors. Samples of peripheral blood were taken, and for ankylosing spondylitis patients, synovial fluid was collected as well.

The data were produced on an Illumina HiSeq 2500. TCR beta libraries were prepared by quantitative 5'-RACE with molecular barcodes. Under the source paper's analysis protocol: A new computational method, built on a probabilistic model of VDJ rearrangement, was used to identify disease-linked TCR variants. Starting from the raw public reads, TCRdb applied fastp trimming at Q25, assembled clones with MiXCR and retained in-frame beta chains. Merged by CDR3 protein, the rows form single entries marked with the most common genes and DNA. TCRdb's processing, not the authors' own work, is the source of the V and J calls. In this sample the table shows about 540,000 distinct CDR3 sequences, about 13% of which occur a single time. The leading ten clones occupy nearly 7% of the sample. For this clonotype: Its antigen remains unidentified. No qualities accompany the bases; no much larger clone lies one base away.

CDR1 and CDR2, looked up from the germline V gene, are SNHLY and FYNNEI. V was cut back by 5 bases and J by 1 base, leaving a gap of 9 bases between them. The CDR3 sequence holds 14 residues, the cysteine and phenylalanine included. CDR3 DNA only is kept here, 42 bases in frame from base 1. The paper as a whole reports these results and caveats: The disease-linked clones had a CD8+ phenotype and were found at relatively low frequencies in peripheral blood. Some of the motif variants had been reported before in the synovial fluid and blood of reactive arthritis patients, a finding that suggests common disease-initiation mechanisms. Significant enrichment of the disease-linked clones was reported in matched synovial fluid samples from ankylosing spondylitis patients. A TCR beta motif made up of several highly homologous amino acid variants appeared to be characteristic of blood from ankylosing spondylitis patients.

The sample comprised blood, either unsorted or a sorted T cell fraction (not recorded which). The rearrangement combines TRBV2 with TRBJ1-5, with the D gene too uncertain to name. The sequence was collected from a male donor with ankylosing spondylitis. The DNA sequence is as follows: TGTGCCAGCAGTTCCATGGCGAGCAATCAGCCCCAGCATTTT. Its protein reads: CASSSMASNQPQHF.